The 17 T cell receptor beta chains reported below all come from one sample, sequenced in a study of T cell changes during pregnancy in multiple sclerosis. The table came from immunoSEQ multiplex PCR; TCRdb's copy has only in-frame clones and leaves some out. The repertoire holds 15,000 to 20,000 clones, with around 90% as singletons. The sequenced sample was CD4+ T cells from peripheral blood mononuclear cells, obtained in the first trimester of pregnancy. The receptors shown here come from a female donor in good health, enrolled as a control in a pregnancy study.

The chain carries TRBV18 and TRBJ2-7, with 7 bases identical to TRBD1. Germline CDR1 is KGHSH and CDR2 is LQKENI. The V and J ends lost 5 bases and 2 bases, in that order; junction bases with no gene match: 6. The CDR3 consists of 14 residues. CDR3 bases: TGTGCCAGCTCATTGGGACAGAGAACCTACGAGCAGTACTTC. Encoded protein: CASSLGQRTYEQYF.

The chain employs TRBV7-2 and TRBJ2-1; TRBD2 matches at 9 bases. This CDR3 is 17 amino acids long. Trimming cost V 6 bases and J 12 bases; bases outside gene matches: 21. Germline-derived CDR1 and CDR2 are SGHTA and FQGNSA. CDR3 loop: CASRVKEGTSQGRGQFF. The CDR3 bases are TGTGCCAGCAGAGTAAAAGAGGGGACTAGCCAGGGACGAGGGCAGTTCTTC.

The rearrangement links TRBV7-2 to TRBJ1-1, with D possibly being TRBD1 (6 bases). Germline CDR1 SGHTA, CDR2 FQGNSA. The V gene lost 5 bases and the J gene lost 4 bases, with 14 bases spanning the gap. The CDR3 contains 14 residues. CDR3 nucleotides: TGTGCCAGCAGCGAGATACAGGGACCCACTGAAGCTTTCTTT. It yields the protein CASSEIQGPTEAFF.

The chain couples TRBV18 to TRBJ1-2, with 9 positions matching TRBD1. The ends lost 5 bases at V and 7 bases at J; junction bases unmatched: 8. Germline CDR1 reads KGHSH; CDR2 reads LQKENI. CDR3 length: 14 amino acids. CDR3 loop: CASSSKGQGGGYTF. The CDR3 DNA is TGTGCCAGCTCATCTAAGGGACAGGGAGGTGGCTACACCTTC.

The chain's CDR3 is CASSLELVQETQYF. Written as DNA, the CDR3 is TGTGCCAGCAGCTTAGAGCTCGTCCAAGAGACCCAGTACTTC. J is TRBJ2-5 and V is TRBV7-2; D gene unclear. Germline assignment: CDR1 SGHTA and CDR2 FQGNSA. V was pared by 1 base and J by 1 base, with 7 bases between. CDR3 size: 14 residues.

The CDR3: CASSESIYGYTF. The CDR3 region has the DNA TGTGCCAGCAGTGAGTCCATCTATGGCTACACCTTC. The rearrangement uses TRBV2 and TRBJ1-2; no definite D call. The CDR3 spans 12 residues. Germline CDR1 and CDR2: SNHLY and FYNNEI. V lost 3 bases to trimming and J lost 4 bases, with 6 bases between them.

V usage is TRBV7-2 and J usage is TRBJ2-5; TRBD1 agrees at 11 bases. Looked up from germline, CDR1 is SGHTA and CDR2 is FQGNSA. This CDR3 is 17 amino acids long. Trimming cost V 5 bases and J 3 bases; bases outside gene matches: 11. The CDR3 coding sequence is TGTGCCAGCAGCCCGGGGCTGGGACAGGGGGTGGAAGAGACCCAGTACTTC. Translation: CASSPGLGQGVEETQYF.

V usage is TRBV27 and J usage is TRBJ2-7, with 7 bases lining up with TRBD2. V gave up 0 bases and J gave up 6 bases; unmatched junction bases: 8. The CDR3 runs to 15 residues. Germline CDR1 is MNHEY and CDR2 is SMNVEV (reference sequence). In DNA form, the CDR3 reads TGTGCCAGCAGTTTATCGAGAGCGGGGTCCGGCGAGCAGTACTTC. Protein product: CASSLSRAGSGEQYF.

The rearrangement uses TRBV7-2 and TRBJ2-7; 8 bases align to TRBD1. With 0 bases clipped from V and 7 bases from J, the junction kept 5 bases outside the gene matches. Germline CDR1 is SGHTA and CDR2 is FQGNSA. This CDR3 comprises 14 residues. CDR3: CASSLAPGGSEQYF. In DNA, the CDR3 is TGTGCCAGCAGCTTAGCGCCAGGGGGCAGTGAGCAGTACTTC.

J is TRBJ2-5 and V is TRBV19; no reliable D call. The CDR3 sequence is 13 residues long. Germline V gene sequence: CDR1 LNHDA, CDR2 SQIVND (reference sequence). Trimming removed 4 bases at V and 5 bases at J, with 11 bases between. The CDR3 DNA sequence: TGTGCCAGTAGTAGAGGCCCTGGGGAGACCCAGTACTTC. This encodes CASSRGPGETQYF.

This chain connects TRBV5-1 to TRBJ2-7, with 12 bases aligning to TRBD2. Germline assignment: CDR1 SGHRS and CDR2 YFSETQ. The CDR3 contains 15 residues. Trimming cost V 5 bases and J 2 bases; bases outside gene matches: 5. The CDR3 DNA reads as TGCGCCAGCAGGGGGGGACTAGCGGGTCCCTACGAGCAGTACTTC. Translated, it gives CASRGGLAGPYEQYF.

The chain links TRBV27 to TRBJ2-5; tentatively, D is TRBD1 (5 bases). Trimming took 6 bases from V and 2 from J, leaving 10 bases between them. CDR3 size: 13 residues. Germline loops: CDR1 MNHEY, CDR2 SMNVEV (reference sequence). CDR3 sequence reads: CASSSDRQETQYF. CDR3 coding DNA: TGTGCCAGCAGCTCAGACAGACAAGAGACCCAGTACTTC.

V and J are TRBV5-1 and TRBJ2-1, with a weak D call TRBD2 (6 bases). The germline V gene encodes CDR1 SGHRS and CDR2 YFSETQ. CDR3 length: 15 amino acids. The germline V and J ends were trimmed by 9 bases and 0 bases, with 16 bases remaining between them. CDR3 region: CATRQAGGSYNEQFF. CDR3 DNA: TGCGCCACCAGACAAGCCGGGGGCTCCTACAATGAGCAGTTCTTC.

The CDR3 is CAWSVGPGQGLISGNTIYF. The CDR3 DNA follows: TGTGCCTGGAGTGTAGGTCCGGGACAGGGGCTTATCTCTGGAAACACCATATATTTT. V gene TRBV30 combines with J gene TRBJ1-3; TRBD1 matches 10 bases. The germline V gene has CDR1 GTSNPN and CDR2 SVGIG (reference sequence). V gave up 0 bases and J gave up 0 bases; unmatched junction bases: 11. The CDR3 totals 19 residues.

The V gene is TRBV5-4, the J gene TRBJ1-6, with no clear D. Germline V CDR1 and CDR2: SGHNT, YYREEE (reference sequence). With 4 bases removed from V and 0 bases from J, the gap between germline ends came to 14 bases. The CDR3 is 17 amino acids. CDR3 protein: CASSPGIAGSYNSPLHF. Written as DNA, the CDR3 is TGTGCCAGCAGCCCCGGGATTGCAGGCTCCTATAATTCACCCCTCCACTTT.

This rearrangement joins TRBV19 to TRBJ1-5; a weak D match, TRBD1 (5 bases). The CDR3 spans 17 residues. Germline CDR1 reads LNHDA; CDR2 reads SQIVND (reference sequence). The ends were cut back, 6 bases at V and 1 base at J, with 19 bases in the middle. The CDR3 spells CASRKIPGVLSNQPQHF. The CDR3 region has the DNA TGTGCCAGTAGGAAGATTCCGGGGGTTCTAAGCAATCAGCCCCAGCATTTT.

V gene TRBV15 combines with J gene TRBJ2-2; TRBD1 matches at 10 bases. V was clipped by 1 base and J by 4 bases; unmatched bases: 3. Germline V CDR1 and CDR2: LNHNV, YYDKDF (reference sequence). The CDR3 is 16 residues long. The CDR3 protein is CATSRAGTGVTGELFF. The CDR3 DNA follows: TGTGCCACCAGCAGAGCCGGGACAGGGGTCACCGGGGAGCTGTTTTTT.